This entry concerns a single TCR beta chain. Its antigen remains unknown. PCR was performed a second time for 7 to 11 cycles using a sample-barcoded 5' primer and a J-beta primer mix. Each cDNA molecule was tagged by a template-switch adaptor with 12 random nucleotides. One entry per CDR3 protein results from TCRdb running MiXCR on the 5' RACE reads. This sample has about 1.5 million distinct CDR3 sequences, with around 40% found just once. The data stem from a study of blood T cells in healthy people across ages. The CDR3 spans 15 residues. Trimming pared 4 bases from V and 5 bases from J, leaving 17 bases between. Germline CDR1 is SGDLS and CDR2 is YYNGEE. Study findings and constraints: Comparison with aged donors showed that long-lived donors had more naive CD4+ cells and higher diversity.

The sequence was obtained from a woman aged 18-29 years in good health. The sample was blood. V and J are TRBV9 and TRBJ2-3; D possibly corresponds to TRBD2 (6 bases). CDR3 bases: TGTGCCAGCAGCACTACGGGAGCGTTGGGAGATACGCAGTATTTT. It specifies CASSTTGALGDTQYF.